These 25 T cell receptor beta chains came from one sample sequenced in a study of blood T cell repertoires in COVID-19. Libraries were prepared by immunoSEQ multiplex PCR; TCRdb keeps only in-frame clonotypes and omits some of them. The profile shows about 480,000 clones, nearly 90% of them singletons. What was sequenced was PBMCs or T cells enriched from blood (not recorded which). Receptors were obtained from a woman aged 18 to 35 with acute COVID-19.

V gene TRBV10-3 combines with J gene TRBJ2-6; a possible D gene is TRBD1 (6 bases). CDR1 is ENHRY, CDR2 SYGVKD, per germline. The CDR3 extends over 16 amino acids. V was trimmed by 6 bases and J by 1 base, leaving 13 bases between them. CDR3 sequence reads: CAISNPQGSGANVLTF. The CDR3 nucleotides are TGTGCCATCAGCAACCCGCAGGGGTCTGGGGCCAACGTCCTGACTTTC.

V and J are TRBV5-4 and TRBJ2-3, with TRBD2 matching over 13 bases. Germline CDR1 reads SGHNT; CDR2 reads YYREEE (reference sequence). The CDR3 is 16 amino acids. The junction had 8 bases not matched to a gene; V was cut back by 4 bases and J by 6 bases. For the CDR3, the DNA is TGTGCCAGCAGCAAACTAGCGGGGGGGCCCTATGATACGCAGTATTTT. Protein sequence: CASSKLAGGPYDTQYF.

The rearrangement links TRBV10-3 to TRBJ1-2; the match to TRBD1 covers 9 bases. Germline V gene data show CDR1 as ENHRY and CDR2 as SYGVKD. Unmatched junction bases numbered 9, after V lost 4 bases and J lost 6 bases. This CDR3 comprises 15 residues. CDR3 loop: CAISAELGQGDGYTF. DNA of the CDR3: TGTGCCATCAGTGCCGAACTGGGACAGGGAGATGGCTACACCTTC.

The rearrangement joins TRBV5-5 to TRBJ1-1; tentatively, D is TRBD1 (5 bases). This CDR3 has 15 amino acids. Germline V lookup: CDR1 SGHKS, CDR2 YYEKEE (reference sequence). Trimming removed 0 bases from V and 1 base from J, with 10 bases in between. CDR3: CASSLEGHGNTEAFF. In DNA, the CDR3 is TGTGCCAGCAGCTTGGAAGGACATGGGAACACTGAAGCTTTCTTT.

The genes are TRBV7-8 and TRBJ2-7, with D perhaps matching TRBD1 or TRBD2 (6 bases each). The CDR3 sequence is 12 residues long. The V end lost 5 bases, the J end lost 4 bases, and 9 bases lay between the germline ends. Germline CDR1 is SGHVS and CDR2 is FQNEAQ. CDR3 nucleotide sequence: TGTGCCAGCAGCCAGGGGACTTACGAGCAGTACTTC. This translates into CASSQGTYEQYF.

The chain employs TRBV18 and TRBJ2-3, with no clear D. CDR1 is KGHSH and CDR2 is LQKENI in the germline V gene. The CDR3 has 14 residues. Deletions cut 2 bases from V and 6 bases from J, with 12 bases between. The CDR3 here is CASSPSRLGDTQYF. The CDR3 bases are TGTGCCAGCTCACCAAGTCGCCTCGGGGATACGCAGTATTTT.

The V gene is TRBV5-1, the J gene TRBJ1-3; 11 bases align to TRBD1. The V gene's germline CDR1 is SGHRS and CDR2 YFSETQ. This CDR3 contains 16 residues. Unmatched junction bases numbered 2, after V lost 1 base and J lost 2 bases. For the CDR3, the DNA is TGCGCCAGCAGCTTGCGGACAGGGGGCGCTGGAAACACCATATATTTT. Its translation is CASSLRTGGAGNTIYF.

This clone was counted a few times. The CDR3 bases are TGTGCCACCAGTCTTGACAGGGGTACGGGGAGTTCTGAAGCTTTCTTT. Protein product: CATSLDRGTGSSEAFF. The chain carries TRBV15 and TRBJ1-1; TRBD1 agrees at 8 bases. The trim removed 6 bases at V and 6 bases at J, leaving 15 bases unmatched. The CDR3 is 16 residues long. CDR1 LNHNV and CDR2 YYDKDF come from the germline V gene (reference sequence).

The chain employs TRBV5-1 and TRBJ1-2; the match to TRBD1 covers 7 bases. Trimming took 3 bases from V and 3 from J; bases not matched to a gene: 2. There are 13 residues in the CDR3. CDR1 SGHRS and CDR2 YFSETQ come from the germline V gene. CDR3 in DNA: TGCGCCAGCAGCTCCGGGACAGACTATGGCTACACCTTC. As protein: CASSSGTDYGYTF. Using reference TRBV5-1 and TRBJ1-2 for the parts outside the CDR3, the full variable domain is KAGVTQTPRYLIKTRGQQVTLSCSPISGHRSVSWYQQTPGQGLQFLFEYFSETQRNKGNFPGRFSGRQFSNSRSEMNVSTLELGDSALYLCASSSGTDYGYTFGSGTRLTVV.

J is TRBJ2-7 and V is TRBV3-1 (or the pseudogene TRBV3-2); D is uncertain. CDR3 length equals 14 residues. V was trimmed by 0 bases and J by 3 bases, leaving 9 bases between them. Per the germline V gene, CDR1 is LGHDT and CDR2 is YNNKEL (reference sequence). The CDR3 region is CASSQDSPVYEQYF. As DNA, the CDR3 is TGTGCCAGCAGCCAAGACTCTCCAGTCTACGAGCAGTACTTC.

The chain joins TRBV7-9 to TRBJ2-2; D unresolved. This CDR3 has 13 residues. Between the trimmed V and J ends, which lost 1 base and 3 bases, there was a span of 3 bases. Per germline, CDR1 SEHNR and CDR2 FQNEAQ (reference sequence). The CDR3 nucleotides read TGTGCCAGCAGCTTAGTCGACACCGGGGAGCTGTTTTTT. Residues: CASSLVDTGELFF.

This clone has more than one count but fewer than ten. This chain joins TRBV28 and TRBJ1-2; the D is unclear. The CDR3 spans 17 residues. The V gene's germline CDR1 is MDHEN and CDR2 SYDVKM. V gave up 3 bases and J gave up 5 bases, with 22 bases separating them. In DNA, the CDR3 is TGTGCCAGCAGTTTTGACCCGGCGGGCGGGGTGGAGTATGGCTACACCTTC. It yields the protein CASSFDPAGGVEYGYTF.

The rearrangement uses TRBV7-9 and TRBJ2-5; TRBD2 agrees at 7 bases. CDR1 SEHNR and CDR2 FQNEAQ come from the germline V gene (reference sequence). The CDR3 length is 14 residues. V lost 5 bases to trimming and J lost 2 bases; unmatched junction nucleotides: 5. The CDR3 loop reads CASSRRDYQETQYF. DNA for the CDR3: TGTGCCAGCAGCCGGCGGGACTATCAAGAGACCCAGTACTTC.

The V call is TRBV4-3, the J call TRBJ2-1, with D maybe TRBD1 (6 bases). CDR1 LGHNA and CDR2 YSLEER come from the germline V gene. Trimming stripped 0 bases from V and 9 bases from J, with 12 bases between. The CDR3 is 14 amino acids. CDR3 in DNA: TGCGCCAGCAGCCAAGATAGCAGGGGCGGTGAGCAGTTCTTC. Protein: CASSQDSRGGEQFF.

The chain couples TRBV10-3 to TRBJ2-7; tentative D call: TRBD2 (6 bases). CDR3 length: 16 amino acids. Germline CDR1 is ENHRY and CDR2 is SYGVKD. Trimming shortened V by 3 bases and J by 7 bases, and 22 bases separated the two germline ends. For the CDR3, the DNA is TGTGCCATCAGTGATCCCCGGGACTCAAAACCTCGGGAGCAGTACTTC. It translates to CAISDPRDSKPREQYF.

V usage is TRBV18 and J usage is TRBJ2-1; 10 positions agree with TRBD2. With 3 bases clipped from V and 5 bases from J, the junction kept 4 bases outside the gene matches. Germline-derived CDR1 and CDR2 are KGHSH and LQKENI. CDR3 length: 15 amino acids. The CDR3 reads CASSPLAGGHNEQFF. CDR3 coding DNA: TGTGCCAGCTCACCTTTAGCGGGGGGACACAATGAGCAGTTCTTC.

J is TRBJ2-5 and V is TRBV5-1, with 9 positions matching TRBD2. V shed 4 bases and J 3 bases; nucleotides not matched to a gene: 4. The CDR3 sequence is 14 residues long. Germline assignment: CDR1 SGHRS and CDR2 YFSETQ. The CDR3 DNA is TGCGCCAGCAGCCCGGGACTAGCCGAAGAGACCCAGTACTTC. Protein product: CASSPGLAEETQYF.

The V and J genes are TRBV19 and TRBJ2-3, with unresolved D. This CDR3 region has 15 residues. Germline V gives CDR1 LNHDA, CDR2 SQIVND (reference sequence). V gave up 9 bases and J gave up 0 bases, with 16 bases separating them. CDR3 protein: CASAQWAISTDTQYF. CDR3 in DNA: TGTGCCAGCGCCCAGTGGGCAATTAGCACAGATACGCAGTATTTT.

This clone was seen once. V usage is TRBV6-5 and J usage is TRBJ1-2, with TRBD1 matching 7 bases. The germline gives CDR1 MNHEY, CDR2 SVGAGI. The CDR3 has 14 residues. V trimming: 6 bases; J trimming: 4 bases; junction bases outside the gene matches: 8. The CDR3 nucleotides are TGTGCCAGCAGCGTCGACCGGGACAGCTATGGCTACACCTTC. Its protein is CASSVDRDSYGYTF.

This clone occurred once. The chain is built from TRBV6-5 and TRBJ1-2, with D uncertain. V was cut by 7 bases and J by 4 bases, with 19 bases left in between. The CDR3 extends over 15 amino acids. The germline CDR1 and CDR2 sequences are MNHEY and SVGAGI. The CDR3 coding sequence is TGTGCCAGCATCTCAGACCCTAGATTCGTCTATGGCTACACCTTC. Protein: CASISDPRFVYGYTF.

The chain employs TRBV10-3 and TRBJ1-2, with 8 bases fitting TRBD1. The germline V gene has CDR1 ENHRY and CDR2 SYGVKD. CDR3 length: 15 amino acids. V lost 0 bases, J lost 4 bases, and 4 bases stayed unmatched. The CDR3: CAISESTGVLYGYTF. The DNA of the CDR3 is TGTGCCATCAGTGAGTCGACAGGGGTCCTCTATGGCTACACCTTC.

This clone showed up just a few times. The genes are TRBV10-3 and TRBJ2-7; 10 nucleotides match TRBD1. J was trimmed by 5 bases and V by 5 bases; bases with no gene match: 6. This CDR3 region has 14 residues. Germline V gene data show CDR1 as ENHRY and CDR2 as SYGVKD. The CDR3 coding sequence is TGTGCCATCAGTAGACAGGGGGCTTTGAACGAGCAGTACTTC. This codes for CAISRQGALNEQYF.

The V call is TRBV5-6, the J call TRBJ2-3, with 10 bases matching TRBD2. This CDR3 has 17 amino acids. The germline CDR1 and CDR2 sequences are SGHDT and YYEEEE. Trimming removed 1 base from V and 4 bases from J; junction bases left unmatched: 9. CDR3 DNA: TGTGCCAGCAGCTTGTCGGGGCCTAGCGGGAGTTCAGATACGCAGTATTTT. Translated, it gives CASSLSGPSGSSDTQYF.

J is TRBJ1-3 and V is TRBV29-1, with D maybe TRBD1 (5 bases). The CDR3 covers 14 residues. Trimming took off 6 bases at V and 0 bases at J, with 12 bases between the two ends. Per the germline V gene, CDR1 is SQVTM and CDR2 is ANQGSEA. As DNA, the CDR3 is TGCAGCGTCGCTGACAGCGCCTCTGGAAACACCATATATTTT. It yields the protein CSVADSASGNTIYF.

The gene calls are TRBV7-3 and TRBJ2-1, with TRBD2 matching over 9 bases. This CDR3 has 14 amino acids. With V trimmed by 5 bases and J by 4 bases, 3 bases remained unmatched. Germline V gene lookup returns CDR1 SGHTA and CDR2 FQGTGA. For the CDR3, the DNA is TGTGCCAGCAGCGTAGCGGGGGTTTACAATGAGCAGTTCTTC. Its protein product is CASSVAGVYNEQFF.